The 20 T cell receptor beta chains listed next were all sequenced from one sample in a study of CD8 T cells in ankylosing spondylitis (dated 2017 in TCRdb). General conclusions and limits of the study: Blood from ankylosing spondylitis patients appeared to be characterized by a TCR beta motif made up of seven or eight highly homologous amino acid variants.

Their recognized antigens are unknown. Library preparation was by 5' RACE. TCRdb records Illumina HiSeq 2500 as the sequencer. The public sequencing data were trimmed at Q25 with fastp and processed into clonotypes with MiXCR by TCRdb, which kept only in-frame beta chains. Merged by CDR3 protein, the rows form single entries marked with the most common genes and DNA. Here the sample has roughly 300,000 distinct CDR3 sequences; roughly 8% occur a single time. Jointly, the top ten make up more than 12% of the sample. The sample comprised blood, either unsorted or a sorted T cell fraction (not recorded which). These receptors all stem from a male donor with ankylosing spondylitis.

V gene TRBV6-5 combines with J gene TRBJ1-6, with unresolved D. Germline loops: CDR1 MNHEY, CDR2 SVGAGI. The CDR3 sequence is 14 residues long. The V gene lost 2 bases and the J gene lost 9 bases, with 11 bases spanning the gap. CDR3 amino acids: CASSYDVRGSPLHF. Here the CDR3 DNA reads TGTGCCAGCAGTTACGACGTCCGTGGTTCACCCCTCCACTTT.

The J gene is TRBJ2-5, the V gene TRBV2; D ambiguous. The length of the CDR3 is 14 residues. CDR1 and CDR2 (germline): SNHLY, FYNNEI. Trimming pared 7 bases from V and 4 bases from J, leaving 16 bases between. For the CDR3, the DNA is TGTGCCAGCAATCTTTGGGGTAGAGGAGAGACCCAGTACTTC. This translates into CASNLWGRGETQYF.

There are many counts of this clonotype. V gene TRBV4-1 combines with J gene TRBJ1-5; D is undetermined. V shed 0 bases and J shed 7 bases, with 19 bases lying between them. Per the germline V gene, CDR1 is MGHRA and CDR2 is YSYEKL. This CDR3 is built from 17 residues. CDR3 residues: CASSQDQRVGMGQPQHF. The CDR3 DNA follows: TGCGCCAGCAGCCAAGATCAGAGGGTTGGAATGGGGCAGCCCCAGCATTTT.

V usage is TRBV6-1 and J usage is TRBJ2-5; 8 bases line up with TRBD1. The CDR3 totals 16 residues. CDR1 and CDR2 from the germline V gene are MNHNS and SASEGT. The junction had 10 bases not matched to a gene; V was cut back by 6 bases and J by 1 base. The CDR3 reads CASSPMGRGPQETQYF. The CDR3 DNA reads as TGTGCCAGCAGCCCAATGGGCAGGGGGCCCCAAGAGACCCAGTACTTC.

This clonotype was seen many times. The V and J genes are TRBV12-3 or TRBV12-4 and TRBJ2-2; tentative D call: TRBD1 (5 bases). Trimming removed 1 base from V and 4 bases from J, with 10 bases in between. The CDR3 spans 15 residues. CDR3 bases: TGTGCCAGCAGTTTAGGGGGCGGACCCACCGGGGAGCTGTTTTTT. This gives the protein CASSLGGGPTGELFF.

This clonotype was detected ten times or more. V is TRBV12-3 or TRBV12-4 and J is TRBJ2-3; 7 nucleotides match TRBD2. V lost 5 bases, J lost 4 bases, and 9 bases stayed unmatched. CDR3 length: 15 amino acids. CDR3 sequence reads: CASSPSGLAADTQYF. The CDR3 DNA reads as TGTGCCAGCAGTCCCTCCGGGCTAGCGGCAGATACGCAGTATTTT.

This clonotype was counted only a few times. DNA for the CDR3: TGCAGTGCTAGAGATCCGAGACAGGGGGATTTCGAGCAGTACTTC. As protein: CSARDPRQGDFEQYF. The chain is built from TRBV20-1 and TRBJ2-7; the match to TRBD1 covers 9 bases. CDR1 DFQATT and CDR2 SNEGSKA come from the germline V gene (reference sequence). Germline trimming cut 0 bases from V and 6 bases from J; bases unmatched to any gene: 9. The CDR3 has 15 residues.

This clonotype was detected once. CDR3 sequence: CSARGTEAFF. The DNA of the CDR3 is TGCAGCGCCCGGGGCACTGAAGCTTTCTTT. This chain links TRBV29-1 with TRBJ1-1; no clear D gene. The CDR3 contains 10 residues. V was clipped by 7 bases and J by 4 bases, with 7 bases between them. The V gene's germline CDR1 is SQVTM and CDR2 ANQGSEA.

The CDR3, as DNA: TGCAGCGTTCAGGGACAGGGGGCCAGAGGTACTGAAGCTTTCTTT. Its translation: CSVQGQGARGTEAFF. The chain employs TRBV29-1 and TRBJ1-1; 12 nucleotides agree with TRBD1. This CDR3 contains 15 residues. V shed 5 bases, J shed 5 bases, and the junction held 9 bases outside the gene matches. Germline CDR1 is SQVTM and CDR2 is ANQGSEA. Using reference TRBV29-1 and TRBJ1-1 for the parts outside the CDR3, the full variable domain is SAVISQKPSRDICQRGTSLTIQCQVDSQVTMMFWYRQQPGQSLTLIATANQGSEATYESGFVIDKFPISRPNLTFSTLTVSNMSPEDSSIYLCSVQGQGARGTEAFFGQGTRLTVV.

This clonotype was counted only a few times. The J gene is TRBJ1-4, the V gene TRBV7-8; TRBD1 is a possible D gene (5 bases). CDR3 length equals 14 residues. Germline lookup yields CDR1 SGHVS and CDR2 FQNEAQ. Between the trimmed V and J ends, which lost 0 bases and 7 bases, there was a span of 9 bases. For the CDR3, the DNA is TGTGCCAGCAGCTTAGCGGGGCGGGTTGAAAAACTGTTTTTT. It translates to CASSLAGRVEKLFF.

Only a few counts were recorded for this clonotype. The chain carries TRBV5-6 and TRBJ2-5; D is possibly TRBD2 (5 bases). The V end lost 3 bases, the J end lost 5 bases, and 17 bases lay between the germline ends. Germline V gene lookup returns CDR1 SGHDT and CDR2 YYEEEE. This CDR3 has 15 amino acids. CDR3 in amino acids: CASSSFSGSGETQYF. CDR3 nucleotides: TGTGCCAGCAGCTCCTTCTCGGGGAGTGGCGAGACCCAGTACTTC. Drawing the rest from reference TRBV5-6 and TRBJ2-5, the complete variable domain is DAGVTQSPTHLIKTRGQQVTLRCSPKSGHDTVSWYQQALGQGPQFIFQYYEEEERQRGNFPDRFSGHQFPNYSSELNVNALLLGDSALYLCASSSFSGSGETQYFGPGTRLLVL.

In this sample, this clonotype turned up a few times. The rearrangement joins TRBV12-3 or TRBV12-4 to TRBJ2-1; 10 bases are shared with TRBD1. CDR3 length: 15 residues. Trimming at V came to 3 bases and at J to 6 bases, leaving 5 bases not matched to a gene. The CDR3 coding sequence is TGTGCCAGCAGTTTTAGACAGGGGGCCGGCAATGAGCAGTTCTTC. It is translated as CASSFRQGAGNEQFF.

The chain links TRBV5-1 to TRBJ2-1, with TRBD2 identical over 12 bases. The CDR3 is 16 amino acids. V was clipped by 1 base and J by 10 bases; unmatched bases: 9. Germline V gene data show CDR1 as SGHRS and CDR2 as YFSETQ. The CDR3 region is CASSLSPSGRAFEQFF. CDR3 sequence (DNA): TGCGCCAGCAGCTTGAGTCCTAGCGGGAGGGCCTTCGAGCAGTTCTTC.

CDR3 sequence (DNA): TGTGCCAGCAGCCAAGCTAGGGGCGCAGGGACTGAAGCTTTCTTT. It codes for CASSQARGAGTEAFF. The chain is built from TRBV14 and TRBJ1-1; weak D call: TRBD1 (5 bases). There are 15 residues in the CDR3. The germline V and J ends were trimmed by 1 base and 5 bases, with 14 bases remaining between them. The germline V gene has CDR1 SGHDN and CDR2 FVKESK.

In its sample, this clonotype was seen many times. The V call is TRBV5-1, the J call TRBJ1-1; D ambiguous. The CDR3 has 12 residues. CDR1 is SGHRS and CDR2 is YFSETQ in the germline V gene. Trimming took off 0 bases at V and 6 bases at J, with 6 bases between the two ends. The CDR3 nucleotides are TGCGCCAGCAGCTTGGATCTCGCTGAAGCTTTCTTT. This sequence encodes CASSLDLAEAFF.

This clonotype was detected only a few times. The rearrangement uses TRBV5-6 and TRBJ2-1, with unresolved D. This CDR3 is 11 amino acids long. Germline assignment: CDR1 SGHDT and CDR2 YYEEEE. V gave up 5 bases and J gave up 9 bases, with 9 bases separating them. The DNA for the CDR3 is TGTGCCAGCAGTTCCCGGGCTGAGCAGTTCTTC. It is translated as CASSSRAEQFF.

V and J are TRBV6-1 and TRBJ2-2, with a possible D match to TRBD2 (5 bases). The CDR3 length is 14 residues. V was pared by 7 bases and J by 2 bases, with 11 bases between. Germline-derived CDR1 and CDR2 are MNHNS and SASEGT. CDR3 in DNA: TGTGCCAGCAAACGCGGGTCCAACACCGGGGAGCTGTTTTTT. It yields the protein CASKRGSNTGELFF.

Notes on this clonotype: Compared with germline, one end of the junction differs, possibly owing to a read error. V gene TRBV29-1 combines with J gene TRBJ2-7, with 10 bases fitting TRBD1. The germline V gene encodes CDR1 SQVTM and CDR2 ANQGSEA. CDR3 length equals 14 residues. CDR3 bases: TGCAGCGCTGAAGATCCGGAGACAGGGGGCGCGCAGTACTTC. Translated: CSAEDPETGGAQYF.

The chain couples TRBV6-5 to TRBJ1-6, with unresolved D. Per the germline V gene, CDR1 is MNHEY and CDR2 is SVGAGI. The CDR3 extends over 15 amino acids. Trimming left V 0 bases short and J 8 bases short, with 11 bases between. CDR3 sequence: CASSYSDTSDSPLHF. Here the CDR3 DNA reads TGTGCCAGCAGTTACTCCGACACGTCAGATTCACCCCTCCACTTT.

The V and J genes are TRBV20-1 and TRBJ2-1; 7 bases are shared with TRBD2. Trimming at V came to 3 bases and at J to 6 bases, leaving 8 bases not matched to a gene. Looked up from germline, CDR1 is DFQATT and CDR2 is SNEGSKA (reference sequence). This CDR3 has 14 residues. Here the CDR3 reads CSARTGTNVNEQFF. The CDR3 DNA is TGCAGTGCTAGGACCGGGACTAACGTCAATGAGCAGTTCTTC.